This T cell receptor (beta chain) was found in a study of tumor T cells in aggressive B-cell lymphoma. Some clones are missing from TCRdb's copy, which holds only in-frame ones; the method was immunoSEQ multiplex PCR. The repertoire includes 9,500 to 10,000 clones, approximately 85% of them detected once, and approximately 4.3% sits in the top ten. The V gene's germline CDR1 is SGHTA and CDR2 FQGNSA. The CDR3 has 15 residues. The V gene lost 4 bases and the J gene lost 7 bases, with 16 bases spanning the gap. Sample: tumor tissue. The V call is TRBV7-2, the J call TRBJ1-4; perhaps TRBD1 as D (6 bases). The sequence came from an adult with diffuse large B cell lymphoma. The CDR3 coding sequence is TGTGCCAGCAGCTCAGGGGCGCGTAGTGGTGAAAAACTGTTTTTT. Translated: CASSSGARSGEKLFF.